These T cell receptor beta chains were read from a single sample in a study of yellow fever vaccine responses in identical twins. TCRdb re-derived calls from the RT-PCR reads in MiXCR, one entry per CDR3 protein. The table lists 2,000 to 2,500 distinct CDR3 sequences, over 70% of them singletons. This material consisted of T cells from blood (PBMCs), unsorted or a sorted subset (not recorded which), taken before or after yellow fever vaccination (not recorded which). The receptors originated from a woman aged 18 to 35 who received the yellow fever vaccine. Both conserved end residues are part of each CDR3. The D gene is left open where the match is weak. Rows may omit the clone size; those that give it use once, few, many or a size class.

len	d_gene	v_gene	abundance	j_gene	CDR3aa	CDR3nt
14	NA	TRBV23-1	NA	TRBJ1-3	CASSQGGSGNTIYF	TGCGCCAGCAGTCAAGGCGGCTCTGGAAACACCATATATTTT
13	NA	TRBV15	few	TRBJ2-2	CATSRDVAGELFF	TGTGCCACCAGCAGAGATGTGGCCGGGGAGCTGTTTTTT
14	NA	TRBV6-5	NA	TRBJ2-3	CASSYEGYTDTQYF	TGTGCCAGCAGTTACGAAGGTTACACAGATACGCAGTATTTT
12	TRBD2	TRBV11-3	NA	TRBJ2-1	CASSLGGGEQFF	TGTGCCAGCAGCTTAGGGGGGGGTGAGCAGTTCTTC
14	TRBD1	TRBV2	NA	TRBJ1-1	CASMRQGFGDEAFF	TGTGCCAGCATGAGACAGGGGTTTGGGGATGAAGCTTTCTTT
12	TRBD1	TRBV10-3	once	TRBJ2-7	CATGTGPYEQYF	TGTGCCACGGGGACAGGCCCCTACGAGCAGTACTTC
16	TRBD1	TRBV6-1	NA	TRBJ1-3	CASGQNLQGAGNTIYF	TGTGCCAGCGGACAGAACCTACAGGGGGCTGGAAACACCATATATTTT
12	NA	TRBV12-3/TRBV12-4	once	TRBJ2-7	CASSRSSYEQYF	TGTGCCAGCAGCCGTAGCTCCTACGAGCAGTACTTC
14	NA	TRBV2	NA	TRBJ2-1	CASLDIAFRSEQFF	TGTGCCAGCCTAGACATTGCCTTTCGCAGTGAGCAGTTCTTC
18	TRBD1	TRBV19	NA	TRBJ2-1	CASSITGQGLRGSNEQFF	TGTGCCAGTAGTATAACGGGACAGGGGCTCCGAGGGAGCAATGAGCAGTTCTTC
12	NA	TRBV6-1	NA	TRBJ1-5	CASKAGNQPQHF	TGTGCCAGCAAGGCGGGAAATCAGCCCCAGCATTTT
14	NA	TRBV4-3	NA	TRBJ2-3	CASSHSEGIDTQYF	TGCGCCAGCAGCCATTCGGAGGGGATCGATACGCAGTATTTT
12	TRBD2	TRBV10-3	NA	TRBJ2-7	CAIGEGRYEQYF	TGTGCCATCGGGGAGGGGCGCTACGAGCAGTACTTC
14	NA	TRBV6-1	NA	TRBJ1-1	CASMPGLSNTEAFF	TGTGCCAGCATGCCGGGGCTTTCGAACACTGAAGCTTTCTTT